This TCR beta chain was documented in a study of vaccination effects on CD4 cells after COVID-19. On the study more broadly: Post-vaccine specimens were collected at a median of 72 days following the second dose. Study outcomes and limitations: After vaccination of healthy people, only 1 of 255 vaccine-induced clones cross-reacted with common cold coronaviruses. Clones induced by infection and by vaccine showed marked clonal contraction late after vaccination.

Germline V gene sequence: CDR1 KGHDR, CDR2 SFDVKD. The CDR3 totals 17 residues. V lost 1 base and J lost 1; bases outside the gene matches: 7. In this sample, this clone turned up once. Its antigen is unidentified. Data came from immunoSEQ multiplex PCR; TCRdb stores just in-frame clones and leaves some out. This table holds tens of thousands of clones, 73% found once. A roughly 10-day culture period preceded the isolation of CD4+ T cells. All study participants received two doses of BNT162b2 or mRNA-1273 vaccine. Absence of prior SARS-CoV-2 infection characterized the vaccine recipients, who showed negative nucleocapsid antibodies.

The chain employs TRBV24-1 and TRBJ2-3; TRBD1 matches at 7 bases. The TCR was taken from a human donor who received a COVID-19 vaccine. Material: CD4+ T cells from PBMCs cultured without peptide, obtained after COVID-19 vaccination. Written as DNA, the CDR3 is TGTGCCACCAGTGATTTCAAGGGGGCGCGCGGCACAGATACGCAGTATTTT. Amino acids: CATSDFKGARGTDTQYF.